A selection of T cell receptor beta chains follows, all from one sample in a study of glioma-infiltrating T cells after dendritic cell vaccination. Method: immunoSEQ multiplex PCR; TCRdb's copy keeps in-frame clones and lacks some. The sample records approximately 91,000 clones, approximately 80% being singletons. The sample in question was blood, obtained after dendritic cell vaccination. These receptors came from a human donor with glioblastoma. Both conserved end residues are trimmed from each CDR3.

TRBV7-8,TRBJ2-1,ASTDRGSYNEQF
TRBV6-1,TRBJ1-5,ASRVVLNQPQH
TRBV5-4,TRBJ1-2,ASSYKTGGEDYGYT
TRBV19,TRBJ1-4,ASSWGQNNEKLF
TRBV10-3,TRBJ1-5,AISARGEGSNQPQH
TRBV30,TRBJ2-2,AWRHGISGAGELF
TRBV10-3,TRBJ1-3,AISDPLREGNTIY
TRBV10-3,TRBJ2-1,AISGTGVNEQF
TRBV28,TRBJ1-2,ASSLISPGSDYGYT
TRBV5-1,TRBJ2-3,ASSLTGITDTQY
TRBV13,TRBJ1-6,ASSKGETGSYSPLH
TRBV4-1,TRBJ2-5,ASSQGLAGETQY
TRBV7-2,TRBJ1-6,ASTNTGVVSPLH
TRBV4-1,TRBJ2-5,ASSQDTGGPNRMETQY
TRBV5-1,TRBJ2-1,ASSWDQGWGNEQF
TRBV6-1,TRBJ2-1,ASTTGAPTNEQF
TRBV4-1,TRBJ1-4,ASSLRDRGVVGEKLF
TRBV30,TRBJ2-2,AWELTGSTGELF
TRBV5-1,NA,ASSSLRQGLFGHEQY
TRBV10-3,TRBJ2-3,ATTGTDTQY
TRBV7-2,TRBJ1-5,ASSPGAGGSNQPQH
TRBV5-4,TRBJ2-2,ASSPSRGGFNTGELF
TRBV2,TRBJ2-1,ASFSGEHNEQF
TRBV25-1,TRBJ1-3,ASTGQGDTIY
TRBV5-1,TRBJ1-5,ASSLSGGTQPQH
TRBV7-2,TRBJ2-1,ASSPPSGRHEQF
TRBV11-2,TRBJ2-5,ASSLGVRGQETQY
TRBV2,TRBJ1-4,ASSTELSQLGEKLF
TRBV5-6,TRBJ2-4,ASSLRGVAKNIQY
TRBV27,TRBJ2-5,ASSLEDRTGRETQY
TRBV5-1,TRBJ2-1,ASSSGLAGGLGNEQF
TRBV5-5,TRBJ1-1,ASSLEEGHAAF
TRBV7-9,TRBJ1-1,ASSLGHTGGNTEAF
TRBV30,TRBJ1-1,AWSVRVEAF
TRBV30,TRBJ1-5,AWSVLLGDQPQH
TRBV28,TRBJ2-1,ASSSNPGLGYNEQF
TRBV6-6,TRBJ2-5,ASSQGTSGRHETQY
TRBV6-1,TRBJ1-2,ASQDRARGYT
TRBV4-1,TRBJ2-5,ASSQESETQY
TRBV5-5,TRBJ1-2,ASSFDSARGYYGYT
TRBV19,TRBJ1-2,ASHLRGGAVSGYT
TRBV9,TRBJ1-4,ASSVGGGVIEKLF
TRBV2,TRBJ2-1,ASSERGYEQF
TRBV9,TRBJ1-1,ASSAQHSPTEAF
TRBV5-1,TRBJ2-1,ASSLGLAGVGSNEQF
TRBV11-3,TRBJ2-1,ASSRVAGPYNEQF
TRBV6-1,TRBJ2-1,ASSDLAVLYNEQF
TRBV9,TRBJ2-6,ASSVRDSPLGANVLT
TRBV5-8,TRBJ2-5,ASSLGQGRETQY
TRBV6-6,TRBJ1-2,ASSSIPGQGYGYT
TRBV7-8,TRBJ2-6,ASSIPAGANVLT